The 8 T cell receptor beta chains given below trace back to one sample, sequenced in a study of blood T cell repertoires in COVID-19. Repertoires were generated with immunoSEQ multiplex PCR, while TCRdb's copy carries only in-frame clones and drops some. The sample lists 70,000 to 100,000 clones; 88% were seen once. The sequencing input was peripheral blood. Source of these receptors: a woman older than 75 with active COVID-19.

This clone is a singleton in its sample. The same CDR3 can be traced to other DNA sequences in this sample. V and J are TRBV7-2 and TRBJ2-5; 7 positions agree with TRBD2. The ends lost 1 base at V and 4 bases at J; junction bases unmatched: 6. This CDR3 has 15 residues. Per the germline V gene, CDR1 is SGHTA and CDR2 is FQGNSA. The CDR3 is CASSLGAGLRETQYF. CDR3 coding DNA: TGTGCCAGCAGCTTAGGAGCGGGACTGCGAGAGACCCAGTACTTC.

This clone was seen only once. The CDR3 sequence: CASRPPSGRGYQETQYF. The CDR3, as DNA: TGTGCCAGCAGACCCCCGTCGGGCAGGGGGTACCAAGAGACCCAGTACTTC. The chain uses TRBV7-2 and TRBJ2-5, with 7 bases identical to TRBD1. The germline V gene has CDR1 SGHTA and CDR2 FQGNSA. Trimming cost V 6 bases and J 0 bases; bases outside gene matches: 13. This CDR3 region has 17 residues.

This sequence joins TRBV6-5 and TRBJ1-1; 11 nucleotides match TRBD1. Per the germline V gene, CDR1 is MNHEY and CDR2 is SVGAGI. With 0 bases clipped from V and 6 bases from J, the junction kept 0 bases outside the gene matches. The CDR3 runs to 14 residues. The chain's CDR3 is CASSYSGQGAEAFF. CDR3 sequence (DNA): TGTGCCAGCAGTTACTCGGGACAGGGGGCTGAAGCTTTCTTT.

This clone was counted only a few times. The chain has TRBV5-5 and TRBJ2-7; TRBD2 matches 7 bases. Germline trimming cut 1 base from V and 0 bases from J; bases unmatched to any gene: 7. The length of the CDR3 is 16 residues. CDR1 and CDR2 (germline): SGHKS, YYEKEE (reference sequence). CDR3: CASSLIAGASSYEQYF. The CDR3 DNA is TGTGCCAGCAGCTTGATTGCGGGAGCAAGCTCCTACGAGCAGTACTTC.

V and J are TRBV19 and TRBJ2-1; TRBD2 matches at 7 bases. The germline CDR1 and CDR2 sequences are LNHDA and SQIVND (reference sequence). The CDR3 totals 18 residues. The V gene end was trimmed by 4 bases and the J gene end by 7 bases; junction bases not matched to a gene: 19. In nucleotides, the CDR3 is TGTGCCAGTAGTACTCACCTTGGGGGAGGGAATCGAAGGAATGAGCAGTTCTTC. Protein product: CASSTHLGGGNRRNEQFF. Full variable domain (outside the CDR3, taken from reference TRBV19 and TRBJ2-1): DGGITQSPKYLFRKEGQNVTLSCEQNLNHDAMYWYRQDPGQGLRLIYYSQIVNDFQKGDIAEGYSVSREKKESFPLTVTSAQKNPTAFYLCASSTHLGGGNRRNEQFFGPGTRLTVL.

The genes are TRBV14 and TRBJ2-3; TRBD1 agrees at 9 bases. The length of the CDR3 is 16 residues. V lost 1 base and J lost 4; bases outside the gene matches: 6. Germline V gene lookup returns CDR1 SGHDN and CDR2 FVKESK. The CDR3 nucleotides are TGTGCCAGCAGCCAAGCCCCGGGACAGGGACCAGATACGCAGTATTTT. As protein: CASSQAPGQGPDTQYF.

In regard to this clone: A junction boundary mismatches the germline segment, possibly from a read error. This chain uses TRBV14 with TRBJ2-7; no reliable D call. CDR1 SGHDN and CDR2 FVKESK come from the germline V gene. CDR3 size: 13 residues. The CDR3 is CASSQVFGYGQYF. CDR3 in DNA: TGTGCCAGCAGCCAAGTATTCGGGTACGGGCAGTACTTC.

This clone was seen a few times. V gene TRBV7-8 combines with J gene TRBJ1-5; tentative D call: TRBD1 (5 bases). CDR1 and CDR2 from the germline V gene are SGHVS and FQNEAQ. The V end was cut by 5 bases, the J end by 0 bases, with 17 bases between. The CDR3 length is 17 residues. CDR3 nucleotides: TGTGCCAGCAGCCCGGCGACAGACCCTTATAGCAATCAGCCCCAGCATTTT. This encodes CASSPATDPYSNQPQHF.